This entry describes one T cell receptor beta chain. Its binding antigen is unknown. The record has no base qualities; no much larger clone is one base away. Germline trimming: 2 bases from V, 11 bases from J; junction bases outside gene matches: 9. The CDR3 starts with the cysteine, ends with the phenylalanine, and has 15 residues. CDR3 DNA is the only sequence kept; it has 45 bases, read in frame from the first base. Via the germline V gene, CDR1 is SNHLY and CDR2 FYNNEI. The sample comes from a study of post-analysis software for immune sequencing data (dated by TCRdb to 2015 to 2017). About the full investigation: Relapsing-remitting, secondary progressive and progressive-relapsing multiple sclerosis were recorded as disease courses, and subtype annotation was lacking for some patients. The patient repertoires were compared against 11 previously published healthy control repertoires obtained from donors aged about 6 to 28 years. A subset of samples was prepared in parallel using single-end sample barcoding, then pooled and co-amplified after Illumina adapter ligation.

The library was obtained by PCR. TCRdb lists the instrument as Illumina HiSeq 2500. Unique molecular identifiers were incorporated into TCR beta cDNA libraries to reduce PCR and sequencing biases. Roughly 500,000 cDNA molecules were obtained per 1 to 10 million input T cells, so each molecule approximated one T cell. Patient libraries were prepared and sequenced with the same protocol used for the earlier healthy control dataset. Within a given batch, samples were prepared together, multiplexed and sequenced on the same HiSeq lane. The authors processed their data as follows. Raw barcoded reads were processed with MIGEC, and single-read molecular identifier groups were discarded before consensus assembly and CDR3 extraction. Clonotype tables were post-analysed with VDJtools, and diversity was normalized by down-sampling all datasets to the smallest sample size. In repertoire overlap clustering, CDR3 amino acid sequences, but not nucleotide sequences, were matched to correct batch-related cross-sample contamination. In-frame beta chains were kept once TCRdb had trimmed the public reads at Q25 with fastp and called clones with MiXCR. Every distinct CDR3 protein forms one entry, paired with its most common genes and DNA. TCRdb, not the authors, supplied the V and J calls. For this sample the table gives hundreds of thousands of distinct CDR3 sequences, of which 59% were detected only once. The ten largest clones add up to about 11% of the sample.

Beyond this particular receptor, the publication reports: Compared with controls, multiple sclerosis patients had significantly lower normalized Chao1 diversity, a finding suggesting substantial peripheral T-cell clonal expansion. Significantly higher frequencies in patients than in controls were found for a few TRBV segments, including TRBV5-6, TRBV5-1 and TRBV20-1. Strong co-clustering of samples prepared in the same batch was shown by direct clustering with F measure, prompting a batch-effect correction. The control group was slightly older than the multiple sclerosis patient group.

To demonstrate the VDJtools post-analysis software, the study profiled TCR beta repertoires from the peripheral blood of about a dozen young patients with multiple sclerosis. Multiple sclerosis patients were children and adolescents aged about 6 to 16 years. The source of this sequence is a girl aged 2 to 9 with multiple sclerosis. The specimen sequenced was blood. Here the chain combines TRBV2 and TRBJ2-3; 11 junctional bases match TRBD2. The CDR3 corresponds to CASSETSSGGIRQYF. The sequenced DNA is TGTGCCAGCAGTGAAACGTCTAGCGGGGGGATTAGGCAGTATTTT.